The sequence of this TCR beta chain was determined in a study of blood T cells in healthy people across ages. With 5 bases removed from V and 8 bases from J, the gap between germline ends came to 8 bases. CDR3 length equals 11 residues. Per the germline V gene, CDR1 is SGDLS and CDR2 is YYNGEE. For the second PCR, which ran for roughly 6 to 12 cycles, a sample-barcoded 5' primer and a J-beta primer mix were used. TCRdb reanalysed the 5' RACE reads using MiXCR and keeps one entry per CDR3 protein. The table shows 1,800,000 or so distinct CDR3 sequences, with approximately 39% occurring only once. The authors drew 8.5 to 10 milliliters of peripheral blood from each donor. In this sample, this clonotype turned up a few times.

The clonotype comes from a human donor in good health. This chain connects TRBV9 to TRBJ2-1; D unresolved. The sample consisted of blood. The CDR3 nucleotides are TGTGCCAGCAGTCCCCACCATGAGCAGTTCTTC. Its translation: CASSPHHEQFF.